Listed below are T cell receptor beta chains from one sample, sequenced in a study of cytomegalovirus exposure and HLA in healthy donors. Libraries were prepared by immunoSEQ multiplex PCR; TCRdb keeps only in-frame clonotypes and omits some of them. Of approximately 160,000 clones listed, 80% to 90% are singletons. Sequenced input: PBMCs. Source of these receptors: a woman aged 18-35 years in good health and CMV-seronegative. Each CDR3 is given without its conserved first and last residue.

>TRBV11-2|TRBJ2-5|16
ASSLYPWGGVREETQY
>TRBV7-2|TRBJ2-7|12
ASSFAGGVYEQY
>TRBV28|TRBJ1-3|16
ASSLPSRRGPRMDTIY
>TRBV2|TRBJ1-1|11
ASSEASVSEAF
>TRBV6-1|TRBJ2-7|12
ASRPGTSGSEQY
>TRBV7-9|TRBJ2-7|17
ASSLDRSGRTFQSYEQY
>TRBV6-5|TRBJ1-2|12
ASSQQRENYGYT
>TRBV5-8|TRBJ1-1|13
ASSLAGTVNTEAF
>TRBV7-8|TRBJ2-5|15
ASSLALGGGSQETQY
>TRBV27|TRBJ2-1|17
ASSLSWWASGSGRDEQF
>TRBV7-9|TRBJ2-1|12
ASSSVLSVNEQF
>TRBV5-1|TRBJ2-7|12
ASRKTDTSYEQY
>TRBV28|TRBJ2-7|11
ASRADRNYEQY
>TRBV4-1|TRBJ1-2|13
ASSQGDRVGYGYT
>TRBV5-6|TRBJ2-7|12
ASSLTGTTYEQY
>TRBV29-1|TRBJ2-7|12
SVVWLAGSYEQY
>TRBV6-5|TRBJ1-1|14
ASSYSSGVVGSEAF
>TRBV7-3|TRBJ2-7|13
ASSLGAGGSYEQY
>TRBV7-8|TRBJ2-6|17
ASSLASTSGLSGANVLT
>TRBV7-9|TRBJ2-5|13
ASSLDWTGVETQY
>TRBV7-9|TRBJ2-7|13
ASSLIVAGNYEQY
>TRBV11-2|TRBJ2-1|12
ASSSEYRNNEQF
>TRBV28|TRBJ1-5|13
ASSSGQGLHQPQH
>TRBV2|TRBJ1-5|11
ASSERGGQPQH
>TRBV30|TRBJ2-1|11
AWSGQEYNEQF
>TRBV5-1|TRBJ1-1|12
ASSLGDSNTEAF
>TRBV5-1|TRBJ1-2|13
ASSQGGLANYGYT
>TRBV7-9|TRBJ1-1|14
SSSLPPGQGATEAF
>TRBV19|TRBJ2-3|14
ASTSGTSGPGDTQY
>TRBV4-1|TRBJ1-2|14
ASRPSGQGFNYGYT
>TRBV6-1|TRBJ2-1|10
ASSELGGEQF
>TRBV18|TRBJ1-2|11
ASSPTPGDGYT
>TRBV30|TRBJ1-1|11
AWSGQGKTEAF
>TRBV11-3|TRBJ2-3|12
ASSLGATTDTQY
>TRBV4-2|TRBJ2-7|13
ASSQRTSATYEQY
>TRBV27|TRBJ2-7|11
ASSVGGLSEQY
>TRBV15|TRBJ2-7|11
ATSTGGLGEQY
>TRBV5-6|TRBJ2-7|13
ASSLGGGQGRVTY
>TRBV7-2|TRBJ2-7|13
ASSLRAGGSYEQY
>TRBV5-1|TRBJ2-1|14
ASSLQGMSSYNEQF
>TRBV5-6|TRBJ1-5|16
ASSLLGGFGTDNQPQH
>TRBV5-1|TRBJ2-3|15
ASSLAGQGVSTDTQY
>TRBV28|TRBJ1-5|15
ASSLRQGLYSNQPQH
>TRBV29-1|TRBJ2-1|12
SVRNLGQNNEQF
>TRBV27|TRBJ1-5|13
ASRSGGNSNQPQH
>TRBV11-3|TRBJ2-5|13
ASSLDPPGLETQY
>TRBV30|TRBJ2-1|10
AWSVPGNEQF
>TRBV7-6|TRBJ1-1|13
ASSLTGAWDTEAF
>TRBV6-5|TRBJ2-2|14
ASSYSGTGHTGELF
>TRBV7-3|TRBJ2-3|13
ASSYGQGQADTQY
>TRBV19|TRBJ1-1|8
AAGNTEAF